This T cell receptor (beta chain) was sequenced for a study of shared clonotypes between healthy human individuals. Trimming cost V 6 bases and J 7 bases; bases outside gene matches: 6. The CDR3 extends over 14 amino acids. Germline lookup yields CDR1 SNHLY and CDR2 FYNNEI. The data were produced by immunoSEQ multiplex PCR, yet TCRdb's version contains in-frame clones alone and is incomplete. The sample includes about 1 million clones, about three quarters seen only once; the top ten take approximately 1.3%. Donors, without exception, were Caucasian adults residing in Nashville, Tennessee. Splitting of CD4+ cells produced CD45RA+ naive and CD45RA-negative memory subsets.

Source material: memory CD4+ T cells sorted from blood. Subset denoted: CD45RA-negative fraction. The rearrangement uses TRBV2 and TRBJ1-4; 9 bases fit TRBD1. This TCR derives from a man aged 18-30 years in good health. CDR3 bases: TGTGCCAGCAGGGGGACAGGGATTGCTGAAAAACTGTTTTTT. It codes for CASRGTGIAEKLFF. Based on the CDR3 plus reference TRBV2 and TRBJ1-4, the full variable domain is EPEVTQTPSHQVTQMGQEVILRCVPISNHLYFYWYRQILGQKVEFLVSFYNNEISEKSEIFDDQFSVERPDGSNFTLKIRSTKLEDSAMYFCASRGTGIAEKLFFGSGTQLSVL.